This T cell receptor (beta chain) was sequenced for a study of technical replicates of blood from a handful of donors. This clone appeared once. Generated by immunoSEQ multiplex PCR, the TCRdb table keeps only in-frame clones and is missing some. The table has 70,000 or so clones, roughly 90% seen once. With V trimmed by 6 bases and J by 5 bases, 10 bases remained unmatched. The germline gives CDR1 MNHEY, CDR2 SVGAGI. The CDR3 spans 14 residues. The sequenced sample was T cells isolated from PBMCs. This TCR was sampled from a human donor in good health. This chain joins TRBV6-5 and TRBJ2-7; 7 bases map to TRBD1. CDR3 nucleotides: TGTGCCAGCAGGGAGGTGACAGGGCAAGACGAGCAGTACTTC. The encoded protein is CASREVTGQDEQYF.